This TCR beta chain was recorded in a study of T cells after posttransplantation cyclophosphamide (dated by TCRdb to the mid-2010s). Turning to the overall study: Using TRB sequencing, the study followed how the T cell repertoire rebuilt after myeloablative bone marrow transplantation with posttransplantation cyclophosphamide given as GVHD prophylaxis. Because TRA and TRB clonality correlated tightly in several samples, later TCR analyses were limited to TRB. Up to 3 additional blood samples from 2 to 5.2 years after transplant were also TRB-sequenced in 3 patients, as was pretransplant blood from several patients. Public TRB sequences were queried against a database of over 3,000 sequences associated with responses to pathogens, tumor antigens, self-antigens and alloantigens. Antigen receptor sequencing covered samples from a few dozen PTCy-treated patients and approximately 15 of their related bone marrow donors. Blood from every one of the 30 to 40 PTCy patients who had 1-year posttransplant specimens underwent TRB sequencing.

Overall results and qualifications from the work: Across the roughly 40 patients, TRB clonality was highly associated with recipient CMV seropositivity and CMV reactivation, and diversity with PTCy was similar to that in the CNI/methotrexate controls. Donor-recipient similarity was low at 1-2 months but increased during the first year, and donor CD8+ memory clones often dominated later blood repertoires. The TRB repertoires of T cells infiltrating skin or GI tract showed only limited overlap with the TRB repertoires of T cells in blood.

TRB sequencing used genomic DNA with the immunoSEQ assay at survey resolution or the hsTCRB kit. The original methods were these. The immunoSEQ software was used for initial read processing, and the LymphoSeq R package was used for repertoire analyses. Clonality was computed as 1 minus normalized Shannon entropy; Gini coefficient was also calculated for each TRB dataset. Phenotypes of unsorted samples were inferred by mapping TRB sequences from sorted subsets of the recipient or donor onto unsorted samples of the same recipient. What TCRdb holds here is the immuneACCESS table cut down to in-frame rearrangements. Part of the clones is not present; checked against another copy, under half of the missing clones reflect an unresolved V gene, and the others are unexplained. V and J calls and clone size are copied from that table; D and trimming were computed from the DNA. The sample table lists roughly 9,100 clones, roughly 89% of them with a count of one. 1.6% of the sample is held by the ten biggest clonotypes.

This clone has only a few counts. Its antigen remains undetermined. Qualities for individual bases were not recorded, and no much larger clone is one base off. Related bone marrow donors provided peripheral blood samples on the day of marrow donation. Peripheral blood and bone marrow mononuclear cells were isolated by Ficoll-Hypaque density centrifugation and cryopreserved. FACS on a FACSAria II was used to sort CD4+ and CD8+ T cells, including the naive and memory subsets. The TCR comes from a woman between 55 and 75 years old in good health, CMV-negative, and a related stem cell transplant donor. Material: memory CD4+ T cells sorted from PBMCs.

The DNA is as follows: TGTGCCAGCAGAACACGGCGGTCCGATGAGCAGTTCTTC. Its translation reads: CASRTRRSDEQFF. The rearranged segments are TRBV27 and TRBJ2-1; no D gene can be assigned with confidence. Taken from the germline V gene (reference sequence), the CDR1 and CDR2 loops are MNHEY and SMNVEV. Inclusive of the bounding cysteine and phenylalanine, the CDR3 is 13 residues long. The CDR3 DNA has 39 bases and is translated from base 1. Trimming at the junction amounts to 6 bases on V and 8 bases on J, and the germline ends lie 14 bases apart.